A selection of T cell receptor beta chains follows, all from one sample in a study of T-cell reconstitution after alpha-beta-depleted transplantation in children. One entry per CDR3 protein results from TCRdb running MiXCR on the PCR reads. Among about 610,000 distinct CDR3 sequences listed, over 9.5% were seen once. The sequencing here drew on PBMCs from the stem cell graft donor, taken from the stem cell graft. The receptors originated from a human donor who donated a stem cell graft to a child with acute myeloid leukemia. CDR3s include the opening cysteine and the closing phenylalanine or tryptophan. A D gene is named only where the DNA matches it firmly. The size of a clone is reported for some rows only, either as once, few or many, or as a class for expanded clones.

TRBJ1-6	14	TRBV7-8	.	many	TGTGCCAGCAGCTTAGCGGCAGGGAGTGCACCCCTCCACTTT	CASSLAAGSAPLHF
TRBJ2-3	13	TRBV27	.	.	TGTGCCAGTCAGCTCCTTAGCACAGATACGCAGTATTTT	CASQLLSTDTQYF
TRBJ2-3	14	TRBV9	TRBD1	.	TGTGCCAGCAGCACCGAGGGGACAGGACATACGCAGTATTTT	CASSTEGTGHTQYF
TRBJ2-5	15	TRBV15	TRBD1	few	TGTGCCACCAGCAGAGGGGACAGGGGGCAAGAGACCCAGTACTTC	CATSRGDRGQETQYF
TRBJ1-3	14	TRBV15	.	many	TGTGCCACCAGCAGAGGCCCCAGTCGAAACACCATATATTTT	CATSRGPSRNTIYF
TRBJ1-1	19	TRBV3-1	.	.	TGTGCCAGCAGCCAAGGATTTTCAGGGGTTGTTTTTGAGGACACTGAAGCTTTCTTT	CASSQGFSGVVFEDTEAFF
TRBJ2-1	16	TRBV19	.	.	TGTGCCAGTAGTGGGGCAACAGCCAGCTCCTACAATGAGCAGTTCTTC	CASSGATASSYNEQFF
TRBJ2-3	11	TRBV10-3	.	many	TGTGCCATCAGTCGCACAGATACGCAGTATTTT	CAISRTDTQYF
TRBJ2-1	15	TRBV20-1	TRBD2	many	TGCAGTGCTAGCTCGACGGGAGGATCTAACAATGAGCAGTTCTTC	CSASSTGGSNNEQFF
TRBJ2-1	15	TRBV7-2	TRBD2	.	TGTGCCAGCCCCCCCCGGGAGGGCCAATACATTGAGCAGTTCTTC	CASPPREGQYIEQFF
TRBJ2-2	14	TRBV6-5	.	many	TGTGCCAGCAGACCGGAGGGGAACACCGGGGAGCTGTTTTTT	CASRPEGNTGELFF
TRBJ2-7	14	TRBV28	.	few	TGTGCCAGCAGCTCCATTGGCCTCTCCTACGAGCAGTACTTC	CASSSIGLSYEQYF
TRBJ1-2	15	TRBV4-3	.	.	TGCGCCAGCAGCCAAGAATCACAGGCTAACTATGGCTACACCTTC	CASSQESQANYGYTF
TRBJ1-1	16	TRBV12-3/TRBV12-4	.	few	TGTGCCAGCAGTCTTCGGCAGGGAAGAGGGTACACTGAAGCTTTCTTT	CASSLRQGRGYTEAFF
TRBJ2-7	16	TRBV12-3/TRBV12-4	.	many	TGTGCCAGCAGTTTAGTAGACCCAACCACCACTTACGAGCAGTACTTC	CASSLVDPTTTYEQYF
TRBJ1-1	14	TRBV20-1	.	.	TGCAGTGCCTTAATCGACCTGACAAGCACTGAAGCTTTCTTT	CSALIDLTSTEAFF
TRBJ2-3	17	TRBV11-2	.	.	TGTGCCAGCAGCGCGAGCGGAGGCCTGATGTACACAGATACGCAGTATTTT	CASSASGGLMYTDTQYF
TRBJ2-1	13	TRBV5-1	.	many	TGCGCCAGCAGCTGGGACTTCTACAATGAGCAGTTCTTC	CASSWDFYNEQFF
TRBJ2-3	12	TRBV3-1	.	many	TGTGCCAGCAGCCAAACGGGTGATACGCAGTATTTT	CASSQTGDTQYF
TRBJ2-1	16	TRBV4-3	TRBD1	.	TGCGCCAGCAGCCGATGGACAGGGGTGGGTCAGAATGAGCAGTTCTTC	CASSRWTGVGQNEQFF
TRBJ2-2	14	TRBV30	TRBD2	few	TGTGCCTGGAAAATCCTAGCGGGCGTCGGGGAGCTGTTTTTT	CAWKILAGVGELFF
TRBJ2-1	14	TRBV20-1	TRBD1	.	TGCAGTGCTAGAGATGCCGGACAGGGGTATGAGCAGTTCTTC	CSARDAGQGYEQFF
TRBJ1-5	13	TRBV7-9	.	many	TGTGCCAGCAGCTTAGGTAGGGATCAGCCCCAGCATTTT	CASSLGRDQPQHF
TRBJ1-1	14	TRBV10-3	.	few	TGTGCCATCAGTGACCTGTCCGGGACGAGTGAAGCTTTCTTT	CAISDLSGTSEAFF
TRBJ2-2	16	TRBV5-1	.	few	TGCGCCAGCAGCTTGATTGTCCTAGAGGCCACCGGGGAGCTGTTTTTT	CASSLIVLEATGELFF
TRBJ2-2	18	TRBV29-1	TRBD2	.	TGCAGCGTTGCGGGAACCCGGACTAGCGGATCGGGCACCGGGGAGCTGTTTTTT	CSVAGTRTSGSGTGELFF
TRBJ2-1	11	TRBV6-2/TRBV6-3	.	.	TGTGCCAGCAGAGTTCTGCGTGAGCAGTTCTTC	CASRVLREQFF
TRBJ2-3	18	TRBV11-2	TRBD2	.	TGTGCCAGCAGCTCCGTCCTGGGACTAGCAATTAGCACAGATACGCAGTATTTT	CASSSVLGLAISTDTQYF
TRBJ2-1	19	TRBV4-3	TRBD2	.	TGCGCCAGCAGCCAATACGGGACTAGCGGGATTAGCTCCTACAATGAGCAGTTCTTC	CASSQYGTSGISSYNEQFF
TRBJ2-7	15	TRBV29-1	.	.	TGCAGCGTTGAGAGATATAGGGGGGGGACCTACGAGCAGTACTTC	CSVERYRGGTYEQYF
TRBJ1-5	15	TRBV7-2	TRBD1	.	TGTGCCAGCAGCTCGTCGACAGGGGGCTATCAGCCCCAGCATTTT	CASSSSTGGYQPQHF
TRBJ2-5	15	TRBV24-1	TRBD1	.	TGTGCCACCAGTGATGCGGGACAGGGTGGGGAGACCCAGTACTTC	CATSDAGQGGETQYF
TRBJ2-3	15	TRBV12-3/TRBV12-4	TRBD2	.	TGTGCCAGCAGAACCGGGACTAGCGGGACCAACAAAGAGTATTTT	CASRTGTSGTNKEYF
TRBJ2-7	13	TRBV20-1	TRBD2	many	TGCAGTGTTGGGACTAGCGGGATCAACGAGCAGTACTTC	CSVGTSGINEQYF
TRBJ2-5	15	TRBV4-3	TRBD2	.	TGCGCCAGCAGCCGCGGACTAGCGGCAGGGGAGACCCAGTACTTC	CASSRGLAAGETQYF
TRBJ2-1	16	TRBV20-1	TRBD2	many	TGCAGTGCTAGAGAACTAGCGGGAGACGGGTGGGATGAGCAGTTCTTC	CSARELAGDGWDEQFF
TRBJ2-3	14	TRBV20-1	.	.	TGCAGTGCTAGTACACTAGCTAATCGCGATACGCAGTATTTT	CSASTLANRDTQYF
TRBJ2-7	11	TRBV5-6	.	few	TGTGCCAGCAGCTTATCTGTGGAGCAGTACTTC	CASSLSVEQYF
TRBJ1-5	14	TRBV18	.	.	TGTGCCAGCTCACCAGGGGTTAGCAATCAGCCCCAGCATTTT	CASSPGVSNQPQHF
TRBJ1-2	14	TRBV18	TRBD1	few	TGTGCCAGCTCTCCGACGACAGGGGCACCCGGCTACACCTTC	CASSPTTGAPGYTF
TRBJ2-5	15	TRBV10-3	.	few	TGTGCCATCAGTGAATACCGCTCGGTGGGGGAGACCCAGTACTTC	CAISEYRSVGETQYF
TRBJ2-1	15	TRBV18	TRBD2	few	TGTGCCAGCTCACCGGGACTAGCGGGAGGGCCGGTGCAGTTCTTC	CASSPGLAGGPVQFF
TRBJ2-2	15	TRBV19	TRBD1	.	TGTGCCAGTAGTATTGGGACAGTCGACACCGGGGAGCTGTTTTTT	CASSIGTVDTGELFF
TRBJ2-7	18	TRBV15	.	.	TGTGCCACCAGCGGCACCCAAGAGGTTCGGGACTCGAGGGGCGAGCAGTACTTC	CATSGTQEVRDSRGEQYF
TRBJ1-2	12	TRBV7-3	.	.	TGTGCCAGCAGCTCCCCGGGGCTCGGCTACACCTTC	CASSSPGLGYTF
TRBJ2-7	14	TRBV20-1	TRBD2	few	TGCAGTGCTAGAGACTCAGCGGGAGGCTACGAGCAGTACTTC	CSARDSAGGYEQYF
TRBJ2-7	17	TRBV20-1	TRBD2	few	TGCAGTGTTCAGGGCGGACTAGCGGGAGTGATTGTTTACGAGCAGTACTTC	CSVQGGLAGVIVYEQYF
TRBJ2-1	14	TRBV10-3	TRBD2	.	TGTGCCATAAAAGCGGGAGGGCCCCTCAATGAGCAGTTCTTC	CAIKAGGPLNEQFF
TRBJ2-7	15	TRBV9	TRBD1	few	TGTGCCAGCAGCGTCACCGGGACAGGAAAGTACGAGCAGTACTTC	CASSVTGTGKYEQYF
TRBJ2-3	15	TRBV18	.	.	TGTGCCAGCTCACCAGCCGGGGGGCGCACAGATACGCAGTATTTT	CASSPAGGRTDTQYF
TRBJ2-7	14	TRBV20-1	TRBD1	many	TGCAGTGCAACCCGTGGGGACAGGGGCTACGAGCAGTACTTC	CSATRGDRGYEQYF
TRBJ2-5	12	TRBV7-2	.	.	TGTGCCAGCAGCTTATACGCGGAGACCCAGTACTTC	CASSLYAETQYF
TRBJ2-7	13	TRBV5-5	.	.	TGTGCCAGCAGCGGGGGGACTGGCTACGAGCAGTACTTC	CASSGGTGYEQYF
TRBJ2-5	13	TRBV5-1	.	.	TGCGCCAGCAGCGTGCCCGGTGGAGAGACCCAGTACTTC	CASSVPGGETQYF
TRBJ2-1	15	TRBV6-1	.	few	TGTGCCAGCAGTCCCGGGCTAGCGAGCGCCGGTGAGCAGTTCTTC	CASSPGLASAGEQFF
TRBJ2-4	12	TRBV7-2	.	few	TGTGCCAGCAGCGGCGACCGAAACATTCAGTACTTC	CASSGDRNIQYF
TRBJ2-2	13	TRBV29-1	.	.	TGCAGTCTTAGGGGACCGAACACCGGGGAGCTGTTTTTT	CSLRGPNTGELFF
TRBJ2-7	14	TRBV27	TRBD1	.	TGTGCCAGCAGTACCTCGGACAGGGATTACGAGCAGTACTTC	CASSTSDRDYEQYF
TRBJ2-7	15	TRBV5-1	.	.	TGCGCCAGCAGCTCTCAGGGGCGCCCCTCCTACGAGCAGTACTTC	CASSSQGRPSYEQYF
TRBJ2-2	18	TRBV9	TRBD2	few	TGTGCCAGCAGCGTAAGCGTTAGCGGGAGATCGGACACCGGGGAGCTGTTTTTT	CASSVSVSGRSDTGELFF